The entry below describes one T cell receptor (beta chain). Original processing notes: It was from reference gene primer amplification that nucleated cell counts were estimated. TCRdb's copy holds only in-frame clones and misses some; the assay was immunoSEQ multiplex PCR. Clonal size and the V and J genes are those of that table, whereas D and trimming came from the DNA. The repertoire holds around 170,000 clones, with around 87% as singletons. CDR1 and CDR2 (germline): SGHRS, YFSETQ. This CDR3 is built from 13 residues. The trim removed 5 bases at V and 5 bases at J, leaving 5 bases unmatched. This sample stems from a study of blood T cell repertoires in COVID-19.

J is TRBJ2-7 and V is TRBV5-1, with 9 positions matching TRBD1. This TCR derives from a woman aged 30 to 39 with active or convalescent COVID-19. The specimen sequenced was peripheral blood. The CDR3 region has the DNA TGCGCCAGCAGGGGACAGGGAAGGAACGAGCAGTACTTC. This encodes CASRGQGRNEQYF.